This TCR beta chain emerged from a study of STAT3 mutations in large granular lymphocyte leukemia. Comments on this clone: Its antigen remains unknown.

The V gene's germline CDR1 is MNHNS and CDR2 SASEGT. The V end was cut by 4 bases, the J end by 3 bases, with 15 bases between. This CDR3 spans 15 amino acids. Study results and limitations: Every T-LGLL patient had at least one immunodominant TCRbeta clonotype.

TCRbeta libraries averaged around 37,000 productive templates per sample. Using immunoSEQ multiplex PCR, the repertoire was profiled, and TCRdb retains in-frame clones only, with some absent. The sample yields fewer than 15,000 clones, roughly 88% seen once. The sequenced sample was PBMCs. This TCR derives from a human donor with T large granular lymphocyte leukemia. Some clones in this sample may be carry-over from other donors' samples. J is TRBJ2-5 and V is TRBV6-1; D possibly corresponds to TRBD2 (6 bases). The CDR3 region is CASSGVGGEEETQYF. The CDR3 nucleotides are TGTGCCAGCAGTGGGGTCGGCGGGGAAGAAGAGACCCAGTACTTC.